These T cell receptor beta chains were read from a single sample in a study of cytomegalovirus exposure and HLA in healthy donors. Data came from immunoSEQ multiplex PCR; TCRdb stores just in-frame clones and leaves some out. The sample includes some 63,000 clones, approximately 80% of them seen just once. The sample taken for sequencing was PBMCs. These TCRs come from a human donor in good health. The CDR3 runs from the conserved cysteine through the conserved F or W.

j_call v_call cdr3_aa
TRBJ2-4 TRBV30 CAWSVSRTSGGSAKNIQYF
TRBJ1-3 TRBV5-1 CASSLVGGTGNTIYF
TRBJ2-7 TRBV28 CASSFYSGSYEQYF
TRBJ2-7 TRBV2 CASRGDRRSYEQYF
TRBJ1-1 TRBV7-9 CASSPGHYEAFF
TRBJ1-6 TRBV19 CASSIGWQGNSPLHF
TRBJ2-5 TRBV4-2 CASSPSGGAPQETQYF
TRBJ2-2 TRBV13 CASSYREGLADTGELFF
TRBJ1-1 TRBV27 CASGGLGRVSTEAFF
TRBJ2-1 TRBV6-5 CASSGTSGYNEQFF
TRBJ2-2 TRBV9 CASSAWGAATGELFF
TRBJ2-1 TRBV7-3 CASSLAKRGSNNEQFF
TRBJ2-1 TRBV5-1 CASTYHRDNEQFF
TRBJ2-1 TRBV5-1 CASTLDRKQFF
TRBJ1-6 TRBV27 CASSRDRGLSSYNSPLHF
TRBJ2-5 TRBV5-4 CASSPTGIGETQYF
TRBJ1-1 TRBV30 CAWSGGQGSVAFF
TRBJ2-5 TRBV5-6 CASSFGTGATQYF
TRBJ1-1 TRBV10-3 CATGRGLATEAFF
TRBJ2-7 TRBV7-3 CASSLGTSISYEQYF
TRBJ2-7 TRBV7-2 CASSFGTLGDEQYF
TRBJ1-2 TRBV5-4 CASSSKSDTGYTF
TRBJ1-2 TRBV7-9 CSSSPTGFGYTF
TRBJ2-1 TRBV19 CASSRTSGRNEQFF
TRBJ2-6 TRBV28 CASSHQGSGANVLTF
TRBJ2-3 TRBV9 CASSVSGGAGDTQYF
TRBJ1-2 TRBV10-3 CAISDSGRQTYGYTF
TRBJ2-5 TRBV5-5 CASSFGGVQGETQYF
TRBJ2-1 TRBV5-1 CASTSLRATDNEQFF
TRBJ2-1 TRBV7-2 CASSLAHNEQFF
TRBJ1-4 TRBV19 CASSTRQAGPNEKLFF
TRBJ2-3 TRBV10-1 CASSRTSGTDTQYF
TRBJ1-5 TRBV6-5 CASSFRGGSNQPQHF
TRBJ1-3 TRBV7-2 CASSLDRQGANGNTIYF
TRBJ2-7 TRBV27 CASSLSWDRAYEQYF
TRBJ2-1 TRBV18 CASSQATVLSSYNEQFF
TRBJ1-1 TRBV11-2 CASSYRNTEAFF